This TCR beta chain was observed in a study of cytomegalovirus exposure and HLA in healthy donors. General study results and limits: TCR beta V- and J-gene trimming, according to a later analysis, was linked to a missense DCLRE1C variant.

CDR1 is MNHEY and CDR2 is SVGAGI in the germline V gene. The CDR3 consists of 14 residues. The junction had 7 bases not matched to a gene; V was cut back by 5 bases and J by 9 bases. The PCR contained 60 Vbeta and 13 Jbeta primers. The protocol was immunoSEQ multiplex PCR, while the TCRdb copy is restricted to in-frame clones and leaves out a portion. The sample carries approximately 150,000 clones, around 10% recorded once. This clone was seen a few times. The antigen is undetermined. The material sequenced was PBMCs. The receptor's source is a male donor in good health and CMV-seronegative. The V and J genes are TRBV6-5 and TRBJ2-1; the match to TRBD2 covers 10 bases. In nucleotides, the CDR3 is TGTGCCAGCAGTGCTAGCGGGGGCAACCCTGAGCAGTTCTTC. Its translation is CASSASGGNPEQFF.